This TCR beta chain comes out of a study of molecular identifiers for immune sequencing clone quantification. Study in general: In replicates, RNA from approximately 20,000 or 100,000 naive CD8 cells was split five ways, four sequenced.

At least ten counts were recorded for this clonotype. A single record per CDR3 protein comes from TCRdb applying MiXCR to the PCR reads. This table holds about 640,000 distinct CDR3 sequences, nearly 20% found once. Sample: naive CD8+ T cells from blood, with Jurkat cell RNA spiked in. Subset defined: FACS-sorted CD8+CD4-CCR7+CD45RA+ naive T cells. This clonotype was sampled from a human donor in good health. Some libraries in this study had Jurkat cell RNA spiked in.

The CDR3 loop is CASSHGAGAGQPQHF. In DNA form, the CDR3 reads TGTGCCAGCAGTCACGGCGCGGGCGCGGGTCAGCCCCAGCATTTT. The V call is TRBV28, the J call TRBJ1-5, with no clear D. CDR3 length equals 15 residues. Trimming removed 5 bases at V and 6 bases at J, with 17 bases between. The germline CDR1 and CDR2 sequences are MDHEN and SYDVKM.